These T cell receptor beta chains were read from a single sample in a study of OX40 agonist ivuxolimab in advanced cancers. Clones were sequenced by immunoSEQ multiplex PCR, and TCRdb holds only the in-frame ones, with some missing. The sample has around 60,000 clones, under 90% seen once. The material was CD4+ or CD8+ T cells sorted from blood, obtained in a trial of the OX40 agonist ivuxolimab. These receptors all come from an adult with an advanced solid tumor such as melanoma, head and neck, liver or kidney cancer. The CDR3 runs from the conserved cysteine through the conserved F or W. The order of the fields is D gene, V gene, J gene, clone size, CDR3 protein, CDR3 DNA. D genes are given only for firm matches. A row's size may be missing; if present it is once, few, many or a size class.

NA	TRBV7-2	TRBJ1-6	NA	CASSSLSTGYNSPLHF	TGTGCCAGCAGCTCCTTATCCACAGGGTACAATTCACCCCTCCACTTT
TRBD1	TRBV7-9	TRBJ1-5	few	CASSRDRSNQPQHF	TGTGCCAGCAGCCGGGACAGGAGCAATCAGCCCCAGCATTTT
TRBD2	TRBV5-1	TRBJ2-5	once	CASSLGLAGGPRETQYF	TGCGCCAGCAGCTTGGGGCTAGCGGGGGGGCCCCGAGAGACCCAGTACTTC
NA	TRBV28	TRBJ2-7	NA	CASSPGGARGEQYF	TGTGCCAGCAGTCCAGGGGGGGCGCGGGGCGAGCAGTACTTC
NA	TRBV5-1	TRBJ2-1	NA	CASSSDVSKNEQFF	TGCGCCAGCAGCTCGGACGTAAGCAAGAATGAGCAGTTCTTC
TRBD1	TRBV11-1	TRBJ2-3	few	CASSPKQETGKGDTQYF	TGTGCCAGCAGCCCTAAGCAGGAGACAGGGAAAGGAGATACGCAGTATTTT
NA	TRBV15	TRBJ1-5	NA	CATSRVINQPQHF	TGTGCCACCAGCCGTGTCATCAATCAGCCCCAGCATTTT
TRBD1	TRBV5-4	TRBJ1-5	NA	CASSFDRGLKLSNQPQHF	TGTGCCAGCAGCTTCGACAGGGGGCTAAAACTTAGCAATCAGCCCCAGCATTTT
NA	TRBV30	TRBJ1-1	NA	CAWSDPLRAGTEAFF	TGTGCCTGGAGTGATCCCCTCAGGGCGGGCACTGAAGCTTTCTTT
TRBD1	TRBV30	TRBJ1-5	few	CAWSVDRVGQPQHF	TGTGCCTGGAGTGTTGACAGGGTGGGACAGCCCCAGCATTTT